The present TCR beta chain was sequenced within a study of shared clonotypes between healthy human individuals. Using immunoSEQ multiplex PCR, the repertoire was profiled, and TCRdb retains in-frame clones only, with some absent. The sample holds over a million clones, about 70% seen once. The CDR3 contains 17 residues. Deletions cut 6 bases from V and 0 bases from J, with 19 bases between. CDR1 is SGHNT and CDR2 is YYREEE in the germline V gene (reference sequence). The receptor's source is a young man in good health. The sample was memory CD4+ T cells sorted from blood. Subset given: CD45RA-negative fraction. The gene calls are TRBV5-4 and TRBJ2-1; D perhaps matches TRBD1 (7 bases). The CDR3 protein is CASTQGGPLSSYNEQFF. The DNA of the CDR3 is TGTGCCAGCACCCAGGGGGGTCCTCTTTCCTCCTACAATGAGCAGTTCTTC.